One TCR beta chain is described in this entry. Its target is not known. Method: immunoSEQ multiplex PCR; TCRdb's copy keeps in-frame clones and lacks some. This sample has more than 850,000 clones, with approximately 78% found just once. This record comes from a study of shared clonotypes between healthy human individuals. The study drew all its donors from Caucasian adults living in Nashville, Tennessee. The CDR3 is made up of 15 amino acids. Germline assignment: CDR1 SGHNT and CDR2 YYREEE (reference sequence). With 3 bases removed from V and 1 base from J, the gap between germline ends came to 14 bases. Broader study findings: Clonotypes that were shared across four donors made up roughly 5% of naive CD4 clonotypes.

The receptor was isolated from a man aged 18 to 29 in good health. Some clones in this sample may be carry-over from other donors' samples. The chain recombines TRBV5-4 with TRBJ2-7; D may be TRBD2 (5 bases). Sequenced: memory CD4+ T cells from PBMCs. Subset given: CD45RA-negative fraction. CDR3 in DNA: TGTGCCAGCAGCTCCGAAGTAGCGTCTTCCTACGAGCAGTACTTC. Its protein product is CASSSEVASSYEQYF.